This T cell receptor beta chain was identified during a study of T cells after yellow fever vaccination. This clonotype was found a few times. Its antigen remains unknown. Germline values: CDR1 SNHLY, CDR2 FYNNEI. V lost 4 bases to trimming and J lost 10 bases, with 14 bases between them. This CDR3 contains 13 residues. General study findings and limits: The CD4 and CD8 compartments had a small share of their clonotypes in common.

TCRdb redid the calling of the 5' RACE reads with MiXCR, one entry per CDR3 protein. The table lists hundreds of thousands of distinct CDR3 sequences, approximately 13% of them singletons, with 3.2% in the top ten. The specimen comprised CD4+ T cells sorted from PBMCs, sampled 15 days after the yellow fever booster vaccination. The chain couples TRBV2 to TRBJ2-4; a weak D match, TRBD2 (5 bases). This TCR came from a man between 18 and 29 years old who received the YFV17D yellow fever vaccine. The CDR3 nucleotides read TGTGCCAGCAGTGCCCCGGGAAAAACGATTCAGTACTTC. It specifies CASSAPGKTIQYF.